The T cell receptor beta chain described here comes from a study of CD8 T cells in Susac syndrome. The controls, all healthy donors, were matched for age and sex. Through negative isolation, CD4+ and CD8+ T cells were obtained, while TEMRA cells were enriched using FACS. Random hexamers served to reverse transcribe roughly 0.5 to 1 ug RNA. MiXCR was run by TCRdb on the immunoSEQ multiplex PCR reads, yielding one entry per CDR3 protein. There are 150,000 to 200,000 distinct CDR3 sequences in the sample; 93% occur only once, and roughly 0.13% lies in the top ten. With V trimmed by 6 bases and J by 4 bases, 8 bases remained unmatched. This CDR3 is built from 14 residues.

Sequences were obtained from CD4+ T cells from PBMCs. This TCR came from a human donor in good health. The gene calls are TRBV12-3 or TRBV12-4 and TRBJ1-1, with 7 bases aligning to TRBD1. CDR3 loop: CASSYRGGGTEAFF. The DNA of the CDR3 is TGTGCCAGCAGCTACAGGGGAGGAGGCACTGAAGCTTTCTTT.